These T cell receptor beta chains were read from a single sample in a study of cytomegalovirus exposure and HLA in healthy donors. Measured with immunoSEQ multiplex PCR; TCRdb has only the in-frame clones, and not every one. The table lists roughly 190,000 clones, under 9.5% of them singletons. Source material: PBMCs. Receptor source: a woman aged 30 to 39 in good health and CMV-seropositive. Each CDR3 is given with its conserved first and last residue. The D gene is left open where the match is weak. Where a row states a size, it is once, few, many or the class of an expanded clone; other rows omit it.

size	V	J	D	CDR3	DNA
.	TRBV2	TRBJ2-1	TRBD1	CASPEDRSPNEQFF	TGTGCCAGCCCCGAGGACAGGTCCCCCAATGAGCAGTTCTTC
.	TRBV10-3	TRBJ1-2	.	CANSGRAIYGYTF	TGTGCCAATTCCGGCAGGGCCATCTATGGCTACACCTTC
.	TRBV19	TRBJ2-7	TRBD1	CASSIGPGGYEQYF	TGTGCCAGTAGTATAGGTCCAGGGGGCTACGAGCAGTACTTC
.	TRBV5-4	TRBJ2-7	.	CASKEGDYEQYF	TGTGCCAGCAAGGAAGGGGACTACGAGCAGTACTTC
.	TRBV27	TRBJ2-1	.	CASSSTRSDEQFF	TGTGCCAGCAGTTCCACTAGGTCCGACGAGCAGTTCTTC
.	TRBV13	TRBJ2-1	TRBD2	CASSVGTSPYNEQFF	TGTGCCAGCAGCGTTGGGACTAGCCCCTACAATGAGCAGTTCTTC
few	TRBV5-4	TRBJ2-1	TRBD2	CASSLTSGSYNEQFF	TGTGCCAGCAGCTTGACTAGCGGGAGTTACAATGAGCAGTTCTTC
few	TRBV30	TRBJ1-1	.	CAWSVVPGVNTEAFF	TGTGCCTGGAGTGTTGTACCCGGAGTGAACACTGAAGCTTTCTTT
few	TRBV19	TRBJ2-7	.	CASRHQVSYEQYF	TGTGCCAGCAGACACCAGGTCTCCTACGAGCAGTACTTC
few	TRBV5-1	TRBJ2-1	TRBD2	CASSPGLADYNEQFF	TGCGCCAGCAGCCCGGGACTAGCGGATTACAATGAGCAGTTCTTC
.	TRBV4-2	TRBJ2-5	.	CASSQGGGSRAIQETQYF	TGTGCCAGCAGCCAAGGAGGTGGTAGCAGGGCGATTCAAGAGACCCAGTACTTC